This is a list of T cell receptor beta chains from one sample in a study of blood T cell repertoires in COVID-19. Sequencing was performed with immunoSEQ multiplex PCR; in TCRdb, only in-frame clones are kept and a portion is missing. The sample lists approximately 150,000 clones; around 82% were seen once. Sequenced sample: peripheral blood. The source of these receptors is a man aged 60 to 69 with active or convalescent COVID-19. CDR3s include the opening cysteine and the closing phenylalanine or tryptophan. A D gene is named only where the DNA matches it firmly. Only some rows state a clone size, as once, few, many or a class for expanded clones.

>TRBJ2-7|TRBD1|TRBV5-1|few
TGCGCCAGCAGCTCCCTGGGACAGGGCTTTCCTAGCTCCTACGAGCAGTACTTC
CASSSLGQGFPSSYEQYF
>TRBJ1-6|.|TRBV7-2|.
TGTGCCAGCAGCTCGCAGGGTGGTTCACCCCTCCACTTT
CASSSQGGSPLHF
>TRBJ1-2|TRBD1|TRBV5-1|.
TGCGCCAGCAGCTTAACGGGACAGAATGGCTACACCTTC
CASSLTGQNGYTF
>TRBJ1-6|TRBD1|TRBV5-1|.
TGCGCCAGCAGCAGGGGACAGGGGTATAATTCACCCCTCCACTTT
CASSRGQGYNSPLHF
>TRBJ2-1|TRBD2|TRBV19|.
TGTGCCAGTAGTAACACGGGGGGGAGGAATGAGCAGTTCTTC
CASSNTGGRNEQFF
>TRBJ1-2|TRBD1|TRBV5-6|.
TGTGCCAGCAGCTTGGGAGGGGGCATGTGGGGCTACACCTTC
CASSLGGGMWGYTF
>TRBJ1-5|TRBD1|TRBV6-1|.
TGTGCCAGCAGTGACCCAGGGGGGATCGGGGGTTATAGCAATCAGCCCCAGCATTTT
CASSDPGGIGGYSNQPQHF
>TRBJ2-1|TRBD1|TRBV5-1|.
TGCGCCAGCAGCTTGTTTGATGGGACAGACTACAATGAGCAGTTCTTC
CASSLFDGTDYNEQFF
>TRBJ2-2|.|TRBV5-1|few
TGCGCCAGCGGCGTTTCGGGATCGAACACCGGGGAGCTGTTTTTT
CASGVSGSNTGELFF
>TRBJ2-1|TRBD2|TRBV10-3|few
TGTGCCATCAGTGGAGCGGGACCGGGACTAGCGGGCGTCGAGCAGTTCTTC
CAISGAGPGLAGVEQFF
>TRBJ2-3|TRBD1|TRBV19|.
TGTGCCAGTACCTTCGGACAGGGTGTGACTTATACGCAGTATTTT
CASTFGQGVTYTQYF
>TRBJ2-7|TRBD1|TRBV6-2/TRBV6-3|once
TGTGCCAGCAGTTACACAGGGGGCCTAAACGAGCAGTACTTC
CASSYTGGLNEQYF
>TRBJ2-3|.|TRBV2|.
TGTGCCAGCAGCAACCGACAAGAAGGGGTCACAGATACGCAGTATTTT
CASSNRQEGVTDTQYF
>TRBJ1-5|TRBD1|TRBV18|.
TGTGCCAGCTCACCGGGACAGGGGGCTATTGGGCAGCCCCAGCATTTT
CASSPGQGAIGQPQHF
>TRBJ2-1|TRBD2|TRBV28|.
TGTGCCAGCAGGGGGAGGGCGACTAGCGGGAGAAGAAATGAGCAGTTCTTC
CASRGRATSGRRNEQFF
>TRBJ1-5|.|TRBV21-1|.
TGTGCCAGCAGCGTTAACATGGGGGGGTCCAATCAGCCCCAGCATTTT
CASSVNMGGSNQPQHF
>TRBJ1-5|TRBD1|TRBV7-6|.
TGTGCCAGCAGCTTAGCCCCCGGACAGGGGGCATACCAGCCCCAGCATTTT
CASSLAPGQGAYQPQHF